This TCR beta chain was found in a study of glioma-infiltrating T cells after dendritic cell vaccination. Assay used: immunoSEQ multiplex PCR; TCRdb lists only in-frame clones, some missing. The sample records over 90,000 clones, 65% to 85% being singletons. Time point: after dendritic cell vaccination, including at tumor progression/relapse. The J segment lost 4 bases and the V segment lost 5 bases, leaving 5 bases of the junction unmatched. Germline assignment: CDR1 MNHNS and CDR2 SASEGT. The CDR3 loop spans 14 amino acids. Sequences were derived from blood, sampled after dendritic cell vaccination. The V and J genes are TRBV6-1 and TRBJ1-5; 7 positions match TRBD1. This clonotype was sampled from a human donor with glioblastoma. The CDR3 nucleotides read TGTGCCAGCAGTAATAGACAGGGTAATCAGCCCCAGCATTTT. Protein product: CASSNRQGNQPQHF.